Shown below are 13 T cell receptor beta chains from a single sample sequenced in a study of cytomegalovirus exposure and HLA in healthy donors. PCR employed 60 Vbeta and 13 Jbeta primers. Produced via immunoSEQ multiplex PCR; TCRdb's table is partial and in-frame only. The sample has about 160,000 clones, roughly 82% seen once. Sequencing was done on a sample of PBMCs. The source is a girl aged 10-17 years in good health and CMV-seropositive.

The J gene is TRBJ1-2, the V gene TRBV30; D is unresolved. Germline CDR1 and CDR2: GTSNPN and SVGIG (reference sequence). The CDR3 length is 12 residues. V lost 5 bases and J lost 8, with 15 bases in between. The DNA for the CDR3 is TGTGCCTGGTGGATCCTCTCCGGGGGCTACACCTTC. Amino acid sequence: CAWWILSGGYTF.

The chain carries TRBV30 and TRBJ2-1; tentative D call: TRBD1 (5 bases). The CDR3 extends over 12 amino acids. Looked up from germline, CDR1 is GTSNPN and CDR2 is SVGIG (reference sequence). The V end was cut by 4 bases, the J end by 9 bases, with 13 bases between. CDR3 nucleotide sequence: TGTGCCTGGAACCCGACAGAAGGTGAGCAGTTCTTC. Its protein is CAWNPTEGEQFF.

This chain joins TRBV7-8 and TRBJ2-7; no clear D. CDR1 is SGHVS and CDR2 is FQNEAQ in the germline V gene. V was trimmed by 3 bases and J by 6 bases, leaving 9 bases between them. The CDR3 is 12 residues long. DNA for the CDR3: TGTGCCAGCAGCTTCCGTGGGCTCGAGCAGTACTTC. Protein sequence: CASSFRGLEQYF. The full variable domain, with the rest looked up from reference TRBV7-8 and TRBJ2-7, is GAGVSQSPRYKVAKRGQDVALRCDPISGHVSLFWYQQALGQGPEFLTYFQNEAQLDKSGLPSDRFFAERPEGSVSTLKIQRTQQEDSAVYLCASSFRGLEQYFGPGTRLTVT.

CDR3 coding DNA: TGTGCCAGTAGTATTCAGGGAGGGTTTGGCTACACCTTC. It codes for CASSIQGGFGYTF. This sequence joins TRBV19 and TRBJ1-2, with D maybe TRBD1 (5 bases). This CDR3 is 13 amino acids long. Trimming stripped 3 bases from V and 7 bases from J, with 12 bases between. Germline-derived CDR1 and CDR2 are LNHDA and SQIVND (reference sequence).

This chain connects TRBV2 to TRBJ2-7, with 10 bases matching TRBD1. CDR3 length equals 14 residues. CDR1 and CDR2 from the germline V gene are SNHLY and FYNNEI. J lost 7 bases, V lost 6 bases, and 9 bases had no gene match. CDR3 sequence reads: CASREGTGAGEQYF. CDR3 in DNA: TGTGCCAGCAGGGAGGGGACAGGGGCAGGGGAGCAGTACTTC.

This chain uses TRBV29-1 with TRBJ1-1, with D possibly being TRBD1 (6 bases). Between the trimmed V and J ends, which lost 7 bases and 4 bases, there was a span of 25 bases. Per germline, CDR1 SQVTM and CDR2 ANQGSEA. CDR3 length: 16 amino acids. The CDR3 DNA reads as TGCAGCGGGTGCGGGGGCGGAACAGGGCCCGGCACTGAAGCTTTCTTT. It is translated as CSGCGGGTGPGTEAFF.

This CDR3 is CASSQIFPGSSSYEQYF. The DNA of the CDR3 is TGTGCCAGCAGCCAAATTTTCCCCGGGTCCAGCTCCTACGAGCAGTACTTC. V is TRBV14 and J is TRBJ2-7; the D is unclear. This CDR3 is built from 17 residues. The germline V gene encodes CDR1 SGHDN and CDR2 FVKESK. V was cut by 2 bases and J by 0 bases, with 17 bases left in between.

V usage is TRBV5-1 and J usage is TRBJ2-4, with a weak D call TRBD2 (6 bases). The ends were cut back, 4 bases at V and 4 bases at J, with 18 bases in the middle. The CDR3 is made up of 16 amino acids. Germline V gene data show CDR1 as SGHRS and CDR2 as YFSETQ. The CDR3 DNA reads as TGCGCCAGCAGCGGGTCGTCCGGGACTCAGAAAAACATTCAGTACTTC. It yields the protein CASSGSSGTQKNIQYF.

The chain employs TRBV19 and TRBJ1-2; unclear D gene. The ends were cut back, 5 bases at V and 0 bases at J, with 13 bases in the middle. In germline, CDR1 is LNHDA, CDR2 SQIVND (reference sequence). CDR3 length equals 15 residues. The CDR3 spells CASSPVPVANYGYTF. In DNA form, the CDR3 reads TGTGCCAGTAGTCCGGTCCCGGTTGCTAACTATGGCTACACCTTC.

The chain is built from TRBV18 and TRBJ1-2; D remains ambiguous. The V and J ends lost 3 bases and 7 bases respectively, with 12 bases between them. CDR3 size: 13 residues. Germline CDR1 and CDR2: KGHSH and LQKENI. CDR3 protein: CASSPAATTGYTF. CDR3 nucleotides: TGTGCCAGCTCACCTGCGGCCACGACTGGCTACACCTTC.

The genes are TRBV20-1 and TRBJ2-1, with D uncertain. The CDR3 length is 11 residues. V was shortened by 6 bases and J by 7 bases, with 10 bases between the two germline ends. The germline V gene encodes CDR1 DFQATT and CDR2 SNEGSKA (reference sequence). CDR3 nucleotides: TGCAGTGCCCGAAGGCGGAATGAGCAGTTCTTC. It encodes CSARRRNEQFF.

The J gene is TRBJ2-7, the V gene TRBV30; tentatively, D is TRBD2 (6 bases). The length of the CDR3 is 14 residues. Germline lookup yields CDR1 GTSNPN and CDR2 SVGIG (reference sequence). Trimming removed 4 bases from V and 6 bases from J, with 19 bases in between. Here the CDR3 reads CAWNRDGGPSEQYF. DNA for the CDR3: TGTGCCTGGAATAGAGATGGAGGGCCATCCGAGCAGTACTTC.

This clone was detected a few times. CDR3 region: CASSEYERDTEAFF. CDR3 DNA: TGCGCCAGCAGTGAGTACGAGAGGGACACTGAAGCTTTCTTT. This chain links TRBV10-1 with TRBJ1-1, with unresolved D. Germline loops: CDR1 WNHNN, CDR2 SYGVQD (reference sequence). CDR3 size: 14 residues. The V end was cut by 1 base, the J end by 3 bases, with 9 bases between.